These T cell receptor beta chains were read from a single sample in a study of cytomegalovirus exposure and HLA in healthy donors. Profiling relied on immunoSEQ multiplex PCR, and the TCRdb table lists in-frame clones only, not all of them. Of some 120,000 clones listed, around 80% were seen once; the top ten hold 1.5% to 2.5%. Sequencing was carried out using PBMCs. Source of these receptors: a man between 18 and 29 years old in good health and CMV-seronegative. Each CDR3 is given with its conserved first and last residue. The order of the fields is clone size, V gene, J gene, D gene, CDR3 DNA, CDR3 protein. A D gene is named only where the DNA matches it firmly. Clone size, where shown, is once, few, many, or a class for clones that have expanded.

clone_size: -; v_call: TRBV6-1; j_call: TRBJ2-1; d_call: -; cdr3_nt: TGTGCCAGCGCTCCAGGCTATGAGCAGTTCTTC; cdr3_aa: CASAPGYEQFF
clone_size: few; v_call: TRBV30; j_call: TRBJ2-1; d_call: TRBD2; cdr3_nt: TGTGCCTGGAGTATCGAGCGCGGGGGGAAGGGGAATGAGCAGTTCTTC; cdr3_aa: CAWSIERGGKGNEQFF
clone_size: few; v_call: TRBV7-3; j_call: TRBJ2-1; d_call: TRBD2; cdr3_nt: TGTGCCAGCAGCTTAACGGGGGGGAGGTACAATGAGCAGTTCTTC; cdr3_aa: CASSLTGGRYNEQFF
clone_size: -; v_call: TRBV28; j_call: TRBJ2-1; d_call: TRBD2; cdr3_nt: TGTGCCAGCAGTTTACCCGGACTAGCGGGAGACCACAATGAGCAGTTCTTC; cdr3_aa: CASSLPGLAGDHNEQFF
clone_size: -; v_call: TRBV27; j_call: TRBJ1-2; d_call: TRBD1; cdr3_nt: TGTGCCAGCAGTCCACGGACAGGGGAATCCTATGGCTACACCTTC; cdr3_aa: CASSPRTGESYGYTF
clone_size: once; v_call: TRBV27; j_call: TRBJ2-3; d_call: -; cdr3_nt: TGTGCCAGCAGTCCCTACAGACAGATTAGCACAGATACGCAGTATTTT; cdr3_aa: CASSPYRQISTDTQYF
clone_size: -; v_call: TRBV27; j_call: TRBJ2-1; d_call: -; cdr3_nt: TGTGCCAGCAGTTTAAGGGGTTACAATGAGCAGTTCTTC; cdr3_aa: CASSLRGYNEQFF
clone_size: -; v_call: TRBV30; j_call: TRBJ1-5; d_call: TRBD1; cdr3_nt: TGTGCCTGGAGTAGGGTCCAGGGGGCAAATCAGCCCCAGCATTTT; cdr3_aa: CAWSRVQGANQPQHF
clone_size: -; v_call: TRBV27; j_call: TRBJ2-1; d_call: TRBD2; cdr3_nt: TGTGCCAGCAGTTTTGCCAGCGGGGGTCCCTACAATGAGCAGTTCTTC; cdr3_aa: CASSFASGGPYNEQFF
clone_size: few; v_call: TRBV7-6; j_call: TRBJ1-2; d_call: -; cdr3_nt: TGTGCCAGCAGCTTAGTGCCGAGCTATGGCTACACCTTC; cdr3_aa: CASSLVPSYGYTF
clone_size: -; v_call: TRBV5-1; j_call: TRBJ1-1; d_call: TRBD1; cdr3_nt: TGCGCCAGCAGCTTGGGCAGACAGGGAAGGGTTGTCGTCACTGAAGCTTTCTTT; cdr3_aa: CASSLGRQGRVVVTEAFF
clone_size: -; v_call: TRBV19; j_call: TRBJ2-1; d_call: TRBD1; cdr3_nt: TGTGCCAGTAGTACCGGACAGGGTTTCGCGAATGAGCAGTTCTTC; cdr3_aa: CASSTGQGFANEQFF
clone_size: -; v_call: TRBV18; j_call: TRBJ2-1; d_call: -; cdr3_nt: TGTGCCAGCTCACCGGGGGCAGGATACAATGAGCAGTTCTTC; cdr3_aa: CASSPGAGYNEQFF
clone_size: -; v_call: TRBV19; j_call: TRBJ2-1; d_call: TRBD2; cdr3_nt: TGTGCCAGTAGTGATGTTCAGCGGGGGAACTCCTACAATGAGCAGTTCTTC; cdr3_aa: CASSDVQRGNSYNEQFF
clone_size: -; v_call: TRBV28; j_call: TRBJ2-1; d_call: -; cdr3_nt: TGTGCCAGCTTAGGCGGGGTGGTCTACAATGAGCAGTTCTTC; cdr3_aa: CASLGGVVYNEQFF
clone_size: -; v_call: TRBV21-1; j_call: TRBJ1-3; d_call: -; cdr3_nt: TGTGCCAGCAGCAAAGGTCCAGTCACTGGAAACACCATATATTTT; cdr3_aa: CASSKGPVTGNTIYF
clone_size: few; v_call: TRBV5-6; j_call: TRBJ1-1; d_call: -; cdr3_nt: TGTGCCAGCAGCATAGGACAGCAGAACACTGAAGCTTTCTTT; cdr3_aa: CASSIGQQNTEAFF
clone_size: -; v_call: TRBV5-6; j_call: TRBJ2-3; d_call: TRBD2; cdr3_nt: TGTGCCAGCAGCTGGGGACTAGCGGGACTCGCGGATACGCAGTATTTT; cdr3_aa: CASSWGLAGLADTQYF
clone_size: once; v_call: TRBV18; j_call: TRBJ1-4; d_call: -; cdr3_nt: TGTGCCAGCTCACCGCGACAGGAGATTAATGAAAAACTGTTTTTT; cdr3_aa: CASSPRQEINEKLFF
clone_size: -; v_call: TRBV5-1; j_call: TRBJ2-2; d_call: -; cdr3_nt: TGCGCCAGCAGCTTGAGTAGACTGGTCCGGCGGATGGGCGGGGAGCTGTTTTTT; cdr3_aa: CASSLSRLVRRMGGELFF
clone_size: -; v_call: TRBV28; j_call: TRBJ1-2; d_call: -; cdr3_nt: TGTGCCAGCAGGGGGCCGGGACAAACTAACTATGGCTACACCTTC; cdr3_aa: CASRGPGQTNYGYTF
clone_size: -; v_call: TRBV5-1; j_call: TRBJ1-1; d_call: TRBD1; cdr3_nt: TGCGCCAGCAGCTTGGTGGTCGGACAGGGCCCCACGGGGGCTTTCTTT; cdr3_aa: CASSLVVGQGPTGAFF
clone_size: -; v_call: TRBV28; j_call: TRBJ2-3; d_call: -; cdr3_nt: TGTGCCAGCAGTTTGGCCTTGTTTGACACAGATACGCAGTATTTT; cdr3_aa: CASSLALFDTDTQYF
clone_size: -; v_call: TRBV11-2; j_call: TRBJ2-2; d_call: -; cdr3_nt: TGTGCCAGCAGCCCCTATGTTAGCGCACGCACCGGGGAGCTGTTTTTT; cdr3_aa: CASSPYVSARTGELFF
clone_size: -; v_call: TRBV4-2; j_call: TRBJ2-7; d_call: TRBD1; cdr3_nt: TGTGCCAGCAGCCAAGCCGGAACAGGGGGCTGGGGCATCGGCGAGCAGTACTTC; cdr3_aa: CASSQAGTGGWGIGEQYF
clone_size: -; v_call: TRBV5-1; j_call: TRBJ2-7; d_call: TRBD2; cdr3_nt: TGCGCCAGCACCTTGATCTGGAAGACTAGCGGGAGCGAGTCCTACGAGCAGTACTTC; cdr3_aa: CASTLIWKTSGSESYEQYF
clone_size: -; v_call: TRBV7-3; j_call: TRBJ2-6; d_call: -; cdr3_nt: TGTGCCAGCTCGTTCTCTGGGGCCAACGTCCTGACTTTC; cdr3_aa: CASSFSGANVLTF
clone_size: -; v_call: TRBV30; j_call: TRBJ1-2; d_call: -; cdr3_nt: TGTGCCTGGAGAGCCAGGGGTGTCCTCGGGGGCTACACCTTC; cdr3_aa: CAWRARGVLGGYTF
clone_size: -; v_call: TRBV5-6; j_call: TRBJ1-1; d_call: -; cdr3_nt: TGTGCCAGCAGCCCTCCATCCTTGGCCCCAGCTTTCTTT; cdr3_aa: CASSPPSLAPAFF
clone_size: once; v_call: TRBV9; j_call: TRBJ1-2; d_call: TRBD1; cdr3_nt: TGTGCCAGCAGCGCACAGGGGGACTATGGCTACACCTTC; cdr3_aa: CASSAQGDYGYTF
clone_size: -; v_call: TRBV28; j_call: TRBJ2-7; d_call: TRBD1; cdr3_nt: TGTGCCAGCAGTTTACAGGGGGCGGTGTACGAGCAGTACTTC; cdr3_aa: CASSLQGAVYEQYF
clone_size: -; v_call: TRBV7-9; j_call: TRBJ1-5; d_call: TRBD1; cdr3_nt: TGTGCCAGCAGTGTGGACAGGGAGGGTTTTCAGCCCCAGCATTTT; cdr3_aa: CASSVDREGFQPQHF
clone_size: -; v_call: TRBV30; j_call: TRBJ2-3; d_call: TRBD2; cdr3_nt: TGTGCCCGCCGGACTAGCGGCAGCACAGATACGCAGTATTTT; cdr3_aa: CARRTSGSTDTQYF
clone_size: -; v_call: TRBV7-9; j_call: TRBJ1-4; d_call: TRBD1; cdr3_nt: TGTGCCAGCAGCCGTACGGGACAGGGGAATGAAAAACTGTTTTTT; cdr3_aa: CASSRTGQGNEKLFF
clone_size: -; v_call: TRBV5-4; j_call: TRBJ2-1; d_call: TRBD1; cdr3_nt: TGTGCCAGCAGCGGGGACAGGGACTCCTACAATGAGCAGTTCTTC; cdr3_aa: CASSGDRDSYNEQFF
clone_size: few; v_call: TRBV27; j_call: TRBJ1-5; d_call: TRBD1; cdr3_nt: TGTGCCAGCACCGGACAGGGGAACGGGCCCCAGCATTTT; cdr3_aa: CASTGQGNGPQHF
clone_size: -; v_call: TRBV6-6; j_call: TRBJ2-7; d_call: TRBD2; cdr3_nt: TGTGCCAGCCATAGCGGGAGCGGGGGGACATACGAGCAGTACTTC; cdr3_aa: CASHSGSGGTYEQYF
clone_size: once; v_call: TRBV19; j_call: TRBJ2-3; d_call: -; cdr3_nt: TGTGCCAGTAGCCAATATTCCGGGAAGGATACGCAGTATTTT; cdr3_aa: CASSQYSGKDTQYF
clone_size: once; v_call: TRBV15; j_call: TRBJ2-2; d_call: TRBD1; cdr3_nt: TGTGCCACCAGGGACAGGGGAAAGGACACCGGGGAGCTGTTTTTT; cdr3_aa: CATRDRGKDTGELFF